This T cell receptor beta chain originates from a study of blood T cell repertoires in COVID-19. Study-wide background: There were acute and convalescent COVID-19 samples, and they came from the United States, Italy and Spain. T cells, B-cell-depleted T cells, or PBMCs supplied cDNA or gDNA.

The CDR3 sequence is 12 residues long. From germline, CDR1 is SGHTA and CDR2 FQGNSA. The V end was cut by 5 bases, the J end by 3 bases, with 7 bases between. Original data processing: Estimates of nucleated cell counts were drawn from the amplification of reference gene primers. The protocol was immunoSEQ multiplex PCR, while the TCRdb copy is restricted to in-frame clones and leaves out a portion. V and J calls and clone size follow that table, whereas D and trimming were derived from the DNA. The sample consists of around 130,000 clones, roughly nine tenths of them appearing once. This receptor was obtained from a man aged 45-60 years with active COVID-19. The material sequenced was peripheral blood. The chain recombines TRBV7-2 with TRBJ1-2; D gene ambiguous. CDR3 DNA: TGTGCCAGCAGCCCGGGATACTATGGCTACACCTTC. It encodes CASSPGYYGYTF. Filled out from reference TRBV7-2 and TRBJ1-2, the complete variable domain reads GAGVSQSPSNKVTEKGKDVELRCDPISGHTALYWYRQSLGQGLEFLIYFQGNSAPDKSGLPSDRFSAERTGGSVSTLTIQRTQQEDSAVYLCASSPGYYGYTFGSGTRLTVV.